The rows below give T cell receptor beta chains drawn from one sample of a study of T-cell reconstitution after alpha-beta-depleted transplantation in children. Each CDR3 protein gets one entry after TCRdb re-called the PCR reads with MiXCR. The data hold fewer than 120,000 distinct CDR3 sequences, with about a tenth observed a single time. The input for sequencing was PBMCs from the stem cell graft donor, taken from the stem cell graft. The receptors shown here come from a human donor who donated a stem cell graft to a child with acute lymphoblastic leukemia. CDR3s include the opening cysteine and the closing phenylalanine or tryptophan. Each record gives: CDR3 DNA, CDR3 protein, clone size, V gene, D gene, J gene. D genes are given only for firm matches. The size field is filled for only some rows; it gives once, few, many or a size class.

CDR3 DNA: TGTGCCAGCAGTTTAGCGGGACAGCTCAATCAGCCCCAGCATTTT
CDR3 protein: CASSLAGQLNQPQHF
clone size: many
V gene: TRBV12-3/TRBV12-4
D gene: TRBD1
J gene: TRBJ1-5

CDR3 DNA: TGCAGTGCAAAGGGGGGGGGCAGGCAGCCCCAGCATTTT
CDR3 protein: CSAKGGGRQPQHF
clone size: many
V gene: TRBV20-1
D gene: NA
J gene: TRBJ1-5

CDR3 DNA: TGCAGTGCGGGGGGCAAGGGCAATCAGCCCCAGCATTTT
CDR3 protein: CSAGGKGNQPQHF
clone size: medium-sized
V gene: TRBV20-1
D gene: NA
J gene: TRBJ1-5

CDR3 DNA: TGTGCCAGCGGCCCCTCGGCGGGGACTAATGGAAAACTGTTTTTT
CDR3 protein: CASGPSAGTNGKLFF
clone size: NA
V gene: TRBV4-2
D gene: NA
J gene: TRBJ1-4

CDR3 DNA: TGTGCCAGCAGCCTTCGGGGGTCCGATGAGCAGTTCTTC
CDR3 protein: CASSLRGSDEQFF
clone size: many
V gene: TRBV7-4
D gene: NA
J gene: TRBJ2-1

CDR3 DNA: TGTGCCAGCAGTTCCGGGACAGGGGTCACCGGGGAGCTGTTTTTT
CDR3 protein: CASSSGTGVTGELFF
clone size: many
V gene: TRBV7-6
D gene: TRBD1
J gene: TRBJ2-2

CDR3 DNA: TGTGCCATCAGTGAGCGATTATTAAACGGGCAGTTAGAGACCCAGTACTTC
CDR3 protein: CAISERLLNGQLETQYF
clone size: many
V gene: TRBV10-3
D gene: NA
J gene: TRBJ2-5

CDR3 DNA: TGTGCCAGCAGTTACGGGCGGCTGCAGCCCCAGCATTTT
CDR3 protein: CASSYGRLQPQHF
clone size: many
V gene: TRBV6-2/TRBV6-3
D gene: NA
J gene: TRBJ1-5

CDR3 DNA: TGCAGTGCTAGACTCCGGGACAGCTTAATTCAGTACTTC
CDR3 protein: CSARLRDSLIQYF
clone size: many
V gene: TRBV20-1
D gene: TRBD1
J gene: TRBJ2-4

CDR3 DNA: TGTGCCAGCAGTTTAGAACCCGGGAGGGCGAGGAATGAGCAGTTCTTC
CDR3 protein: CASSLEPGRARNEQFF
clone size: many
V gene: TRBV27
D gene: TRBD2
J gene: TRBJ2-1

CDR3 DNA: TGTGCCAGCAGTCGCGGGGAGACCCAGTACTTC
CDR3 protein: CASSRGETQYF
clone size: many
V gene: TRBV12-3/TRBV12-4
D gene: NA
J gene: TRBJ2-5

CDR3 DNA: TGTGCCACCAGCAGACCCTCAGACAGGGGGAGCTCCTACAATGAGCAGTTCTTC
CDR3 protein: CATSRPSDRGSSYNEQFF
clone size: few
V gene: TRBV15
D gene: TRBD1
J gene: TRBJ2-1

CDR3 DNA: TGCAGTGCCTTCCAGGGCGGTACAGATACGCAGTATTTT
CDR3 protein: CSAFQGGTDTQYF
clone size: many
V gene: TRBV20-1
D gene: NA
J gene: TRBJ2-3

CDR3 DNA: TGTGCCAGCAGTTCCAGTGGCAGGGGGCTTTCCGGCGGGGAGCTGTTTTTT
CDR3 protein: CASSSSGRGLSGGELFF
clone size: many
V gene: TRBV27
D gene: TRBD1
J gene: TRBJ2-2

CDR3 DNA: TGCGCCAGCAGTCCTCGGACAGGAGCCCCTAATGGCTACACCTTC
CDR3 protein: CASSPRTGAPNGYTF
clone size: few
V gene: TRBV4-3
D gene: TRBD1
J gene: TRBJ1-2

CDR3 DNA: TGTGCCAGCAGTTACCAGACAGTGAGGGGTCAAGAGACCCAGTACTTC
CDR3 protein: CASSYQTVRGQETQYF
clone size: many
V gene: TRBV6-5
D gene: NA
J gene: TRBJ2-5

CDR3 DNA: TGCGCCAGCAGCTTGACGGGACAGGGATTTAACTATGGCTACACCTTC
CDR3 protein: CASSLTGQGFNYGYTF
clone size: many
V gene: TRBV5-1
D gene: TRBD1
J gene: TRBJ1-2

CDR3 DNA: TGCGCCAGCAGTGAGTGGGAGCAGCAGTACTTC
CDR3 protein: CASSEWEQQYF
clone size: many
V gene: TRBV10-2
D gene: NA
J gene: TRBJ2-7

CDR3 DNA: TGTGCCAGCAGTGGACCGGTAAAACTGTTTTTT
CDR3 protein: CASSGPVKLFF
clone size: many
V gene: TRBV6-1
D gene: NA
J gene: TRBJ1-4

CDR3 DNA: TGTGCCAGCAGTGAAGGGATGCGGGGATTACTAGAGACCCAGTACTTC
CDR3 protein: CASSEGMRGLLETQYF
clone size: few
V gene: TRBV2
D gene: NA
J gene: TRBJ2-5

CDR3 DNA: TGCGCCAGCACCCTTTCGACAGGAGATAATTCACCCCTCCACTTT
CDR3 protein: CASTLSTGDNSPLHF
clone size: many
V gene: TRBV5-1
D gene: NA
J gene: TRBJ1-6

CDR3 DNA: TGTGCCAGCAGTTCAATGGGACAGCGCTATGGCTACACCTTC
CDR3 protein: CASSSMGQRYGYTF
clone size: many
V gene: TRBV6-2/TRBV6-3
D gene: TRBD1
J gene: TRBJ1-2

CDR3 DNA: TGTGCTAGCAGCAAGGGTGATACGCAGTATTTT
CDR3 protein: CASSKGDTQYF
clone size: many
V gene: TRBV7-7
D gene: NA
J gene: TRBJ2-3

CDR3 DNA: TGCGCCAGCAGCCAAGGAAGGGAGCAGTACTTC
CDR3 protein: CASSQGREQYF
clone size: many
V gene: TRBV4-3
D gene: NA
J gene: TRBJ2-7